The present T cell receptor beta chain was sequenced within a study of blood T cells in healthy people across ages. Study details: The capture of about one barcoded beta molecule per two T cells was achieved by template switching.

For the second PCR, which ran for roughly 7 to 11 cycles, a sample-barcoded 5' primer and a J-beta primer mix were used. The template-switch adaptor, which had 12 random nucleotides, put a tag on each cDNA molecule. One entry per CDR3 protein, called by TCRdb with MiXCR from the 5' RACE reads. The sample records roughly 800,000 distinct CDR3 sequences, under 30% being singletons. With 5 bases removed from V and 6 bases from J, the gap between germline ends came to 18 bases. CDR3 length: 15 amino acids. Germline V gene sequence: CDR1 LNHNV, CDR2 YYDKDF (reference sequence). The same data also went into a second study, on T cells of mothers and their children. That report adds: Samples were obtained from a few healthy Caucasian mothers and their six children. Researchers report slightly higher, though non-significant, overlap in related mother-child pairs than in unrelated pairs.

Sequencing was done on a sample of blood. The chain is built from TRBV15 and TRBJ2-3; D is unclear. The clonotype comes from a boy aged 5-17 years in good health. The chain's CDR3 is CATSHRPTSRDTQYF. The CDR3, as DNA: TGTGCCACCAGCCACCGACCGACCTCTCGGGATACGCAGTATTTT.